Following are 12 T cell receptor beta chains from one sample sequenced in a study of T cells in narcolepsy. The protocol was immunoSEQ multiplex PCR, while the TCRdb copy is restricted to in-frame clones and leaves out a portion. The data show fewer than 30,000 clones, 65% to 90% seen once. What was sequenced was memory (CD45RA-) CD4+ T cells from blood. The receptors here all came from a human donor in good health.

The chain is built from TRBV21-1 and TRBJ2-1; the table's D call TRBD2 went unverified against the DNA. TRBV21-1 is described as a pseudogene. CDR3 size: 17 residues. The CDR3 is CASSKGGAGGQPNEQFF. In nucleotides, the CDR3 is TGTGCCAGCAGCAAAGGGGGAGCGGGAGGCCAACCAAATGAGCAGTTCTTC.

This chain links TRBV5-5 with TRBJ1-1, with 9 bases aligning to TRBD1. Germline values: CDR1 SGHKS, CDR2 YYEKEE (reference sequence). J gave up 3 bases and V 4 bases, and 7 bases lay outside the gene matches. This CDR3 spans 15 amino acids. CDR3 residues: CASSLWTGADTEAFF. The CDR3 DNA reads TGTGCCAGCAGCCTATGGACAGGGGCGGACACTGAAGCTTTCTTT.

The CDR3 is CASSERARRGEKLFF. The CDR3 bases are TGTGCCAGCAGTGAAAGAGCCAGGCGAGGGGAAAAACTGTTTTTT. The chain has TRBV25-1 and TRBJ1-4, with D uncertain. V shed 2 bases and J shed 8 bases, with 15 bases lying between them. The CDR3 runs 15 residues. CDR1 MGHDK and CDR2 SYGVNS come from the germline V gene.

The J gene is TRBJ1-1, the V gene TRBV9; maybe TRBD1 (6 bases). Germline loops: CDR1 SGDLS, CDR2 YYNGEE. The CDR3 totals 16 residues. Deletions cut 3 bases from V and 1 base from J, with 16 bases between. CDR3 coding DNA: TGTGCCAGCAGCGGGAGCGGGGGCGGGCAGAACACTGAAGCTTTCTTT. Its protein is CASSGSGGGQNTEAFF.

The CDR3 region is CASSLAARPDTQYF. The CDR3 DNA reads as TGTGCCAGCTCACTAGCGGCCCGGCCAGATACGCAGTATTTT. The rearrangement links TRBV18 to TRBJ2-3; possibly TRBD2 for D (6 bases). The CDR3 length is 14 residues. Germline lookup yields CDR1 KGHSH and CDR2 LQKENI. V was clipped by 4 bases and J by 4 bases, with 12 bases between them.

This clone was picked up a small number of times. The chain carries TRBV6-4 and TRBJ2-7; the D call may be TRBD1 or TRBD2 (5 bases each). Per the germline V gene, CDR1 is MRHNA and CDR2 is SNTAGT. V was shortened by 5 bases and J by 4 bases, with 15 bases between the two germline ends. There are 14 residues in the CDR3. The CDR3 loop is CASSPGTLLYEQYF. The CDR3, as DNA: TGTGCCAGCAGTCCCGGGACCCTCCTTTACGAGCAGTACTTC.

The CDR3 sequence: CATSRTGSGANVLTF. As DNA, the CDR3 is TGTGCCACCAGCAGAACTGGTAGTGGGGCCAACGTCCTGACTTTC. This chain connects TRBV15 to TRBJ2-6; unclear D gene. Trimming pared 2 bases from V and 3 bases from J, leaving 8 bases between. This CDR3 is built from 15 residues. Germline CDR1 reads LNHNV; CDR2 reads YYDKDF (reference sequence).

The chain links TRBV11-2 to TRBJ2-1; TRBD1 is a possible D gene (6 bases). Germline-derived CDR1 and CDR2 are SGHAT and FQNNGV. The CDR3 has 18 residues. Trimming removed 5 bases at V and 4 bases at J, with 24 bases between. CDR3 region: CASSTSGIGGLGYNEQFF. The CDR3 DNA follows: TGTGCCAGCAGCACCTCTGGTATTGGGGGCCTGGGGTACAATGAGCAGTTCTTC.

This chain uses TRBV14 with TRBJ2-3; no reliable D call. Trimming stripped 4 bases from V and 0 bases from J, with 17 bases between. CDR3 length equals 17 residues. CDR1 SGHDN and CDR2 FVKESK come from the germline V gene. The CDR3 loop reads CASSRVHRSTSTDTQYF. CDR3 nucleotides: TGTGCCAGCAGCCGCGTCCACCGATCGACTAGCACAGATACGCAGTATTTT.

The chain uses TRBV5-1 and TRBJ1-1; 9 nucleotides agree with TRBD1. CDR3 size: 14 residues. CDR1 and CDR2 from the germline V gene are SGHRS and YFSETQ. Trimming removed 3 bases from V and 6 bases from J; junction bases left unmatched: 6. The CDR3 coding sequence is TGCGCCAGCAGCTCGGGACAGGGACGCGCTGAAGCTTTCTTT. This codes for CASSSGQGRAEAFF.

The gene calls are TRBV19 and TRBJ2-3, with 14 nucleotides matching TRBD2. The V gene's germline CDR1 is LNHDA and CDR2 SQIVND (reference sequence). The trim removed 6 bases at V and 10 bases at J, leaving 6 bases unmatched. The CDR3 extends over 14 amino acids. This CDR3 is CASSGTSGRGAQYF. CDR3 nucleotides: TGTGCCAGTAGCGGGACTAGCGGGAGAGGGGCGCAGTATTTT.

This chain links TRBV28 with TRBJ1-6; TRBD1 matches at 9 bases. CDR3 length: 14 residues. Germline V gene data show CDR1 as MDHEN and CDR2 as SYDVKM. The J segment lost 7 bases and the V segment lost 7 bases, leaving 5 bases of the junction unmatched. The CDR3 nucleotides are TGTGCCAGCATAAGTGGACAGGGGAATTCACCCCTCCACTTT. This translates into CASISGQGNSPLHF.